This TCR beta chain was identified during a study of blood T cell repertoires in COVID-19. Enrolled through a virtual design, the participants were between 18 and 89 years of age and came from under 30 US areas. Clones were read by immunoSEQ multiplex PCR, and TCRdb kept only the in-frame ones, dropping some. The sample includes roughly 320,000 clones, 90% of them seen just once. The length of the CDR3 is 16 residues. Deletions cut 1 base from V and 9 bases from J, with 20 bases between. Germline values: CDR1 SGHRS, CDR2 YFSETQ. The source of this sequence is a woman under 40 who had been exposed to COVID-19. Sequencing input: PBMCs or T cells enriched from blood (not recorded which). The gene calls are TRBV5-1 and TRBJ2-1; TRBD1 is a possible D gene (6 bases). For the CDR3, the DNA is TGCGCCAGCAGCTTGACAGGGTCCACACAATTCGGTGAGCAGTTCTTC. It yields the protein CASSLTGSTQFGEQFF.